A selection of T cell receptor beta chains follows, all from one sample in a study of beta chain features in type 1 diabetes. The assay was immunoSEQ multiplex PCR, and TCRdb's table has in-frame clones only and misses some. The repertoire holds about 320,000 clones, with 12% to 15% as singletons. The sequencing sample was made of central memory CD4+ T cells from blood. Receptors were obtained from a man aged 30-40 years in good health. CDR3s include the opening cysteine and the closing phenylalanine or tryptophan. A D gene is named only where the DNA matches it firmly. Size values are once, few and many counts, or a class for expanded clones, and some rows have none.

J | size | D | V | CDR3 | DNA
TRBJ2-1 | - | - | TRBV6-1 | CASSSARVYEQFF | TGTGCCAGCAGTTCTGCCCGGGTGTATGAGCAGTTCTTC
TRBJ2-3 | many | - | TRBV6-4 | CASSVGSSATDTQYF | TGTGCCAGCAGTGTGGGGTCTAGCGCTACAGATACGCAGTATTTT
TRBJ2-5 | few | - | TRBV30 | CAWTSGETQYF | TGTGCCTGGACTTCTGGGGAGACCCAGTACTTC
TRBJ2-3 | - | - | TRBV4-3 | CASSQESRPGTGTQYF | TGCGCCAGCAGCCAAGAGTCGCGTCCTGGCACTGGTACGCAGTATTTT
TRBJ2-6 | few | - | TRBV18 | CASSRLEAGRGANVLTF | TGTGCCAGCTCACGCTTGGAGGCCGGTCGGGGGGCCAACGTCCTGACTTTC
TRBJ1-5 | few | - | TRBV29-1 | CSVGGIDQPQHF | TGCAGCGTTGGGGGGATAGATCAGCCCCAGCATTTT
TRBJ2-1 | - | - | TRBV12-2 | CASRLLAGGRDEQFF | TGTGCAAGTCGCCTCCTAGCGGGAGGGCGGGATGAGCAGTTCTTC
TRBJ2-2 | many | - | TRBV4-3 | CASRLDTNTGELFF | TGCGCCAGCAGATTGGACACAAACACCGGGGAGCTGTTTTTT
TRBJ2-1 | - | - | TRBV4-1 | CASSQDDRGLLVEQFF | TGCGCCAGCAGCCAAGATGACCGGGGGCTACTCGTTGAGCAGTTCTTC
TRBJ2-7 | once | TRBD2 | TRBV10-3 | CASSSPKRGKSYEQYF | TGTGCCAGCAGTTCACCTAAGCGGGGAAAATCCTACGAGCAGTACTTC
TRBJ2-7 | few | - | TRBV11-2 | CASSLARAGYEQYF | TGTGCCAGCAGCTTAGCCAGGGCCGGCTACGAGCAGTACTTC
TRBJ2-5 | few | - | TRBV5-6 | CASSRGTSETQYF | TGTGCCAGCAGCCGGGGGACCTCGGAGACCCAGTACTTC
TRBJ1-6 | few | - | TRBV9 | CASSAYRNSPLHF | TGTGCCAGCAGCGCCTACAGAAATTCACCCCTCCACTTT
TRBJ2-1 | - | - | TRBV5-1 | CASSGGVGYNEQFF | TGCGCCAGCTCCGGGGGAGTGGGGTACAATGAGCAGTTCTTC
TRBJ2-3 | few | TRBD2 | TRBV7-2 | CASRPGLAGANTQYF | TGTGCCAGCAGGCCCGGACTAGCGGGAGCCAATACGCAGTATTTT
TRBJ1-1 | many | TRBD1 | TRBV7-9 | CASRRDRANTEAFF | TGTGCCAGCAGACGGGACAGGGCTAACACTGAAGCTTTCTTT
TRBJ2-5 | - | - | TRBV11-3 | CASSLVGPQMYQETQYF | TGTGCCAGCAGCTTAGTAGGACCTCAAATGTACCAAGAGACCCAGTACTTC
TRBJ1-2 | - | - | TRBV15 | CATSRVQDGYTF | TGTGCCACCAGCAGAGTTCAGGACGGCTACACCTTC
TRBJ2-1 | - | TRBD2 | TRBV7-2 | CASSFSGSRPNEQFF | TGTGCCAGCAGCTTCAGCGGGAGTCGGCCCAATGAGCAGTTCTTC
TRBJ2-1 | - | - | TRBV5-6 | CASSGGASGSNEQFF | TGTGCCAGCAGTGGGGGGGCTAGCGGATCTAATGAGCAGTTCTTC
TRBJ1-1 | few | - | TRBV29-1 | CSVDRGTNTEAFF | TGCAGCGTTGACAGGGGAACGAACACTGAAGCTTTCTTT
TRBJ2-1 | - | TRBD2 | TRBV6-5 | CASSFGGLASNEQFF | TGTGCCAGCAGTTTCGGGGGACTAGCCTCCAATGAGCAGTTCTTC
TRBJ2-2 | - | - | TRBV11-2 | CASSTSVGYTGELFF | TGTGCCAGCAGCACCTCAGTTGGCTACACCGGGGAGCTGTTTTTT
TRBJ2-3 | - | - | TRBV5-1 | CASSLGTSTDTQYF | TGCGCCAGCAGCTTGGGGACTAGCACAGATACGCAGTATTTT
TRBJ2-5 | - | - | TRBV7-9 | CASSLGSPRQETQYF | TGTGCCAGCTCTCTGGGCAGTCCCCGCCAAGAGACCCAGTACTTC
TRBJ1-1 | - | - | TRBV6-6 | CASSLRPANTEAFF | TGTGCCAGCAGCCTAAGACCCGCGAACACTGAAGCTTTCTTT
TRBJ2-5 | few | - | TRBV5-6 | CASSLFRETQYF | TGTGCCAGCAGCTTGTTTCGTGAGACCCAGTACTTC
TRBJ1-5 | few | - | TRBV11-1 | CASSLWNQPQHF | TGTGCCAGCAGCCTTTGGAATCAGCCCCAGCATTTT
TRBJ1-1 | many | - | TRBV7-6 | CASSPTSRVNTEAFF | TGTGCCAGCAGCCCCACTTCCAGGGTCAACACTGAAGCTTTCTTT
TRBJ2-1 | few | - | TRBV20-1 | CSAPYMREMFF | TGCAGTGCTCCCTATATGCGGGAAATGTTCTTC
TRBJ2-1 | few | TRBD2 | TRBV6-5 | CASSYSTSGIGYEQFF | TGTGCCAGCAGTTACTCGACTAGCGGGATTGGTTATGAGCAGTTCTTC
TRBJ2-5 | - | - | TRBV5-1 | CASSLAKAQETQYF | TGCGCCAGCAGCTTGGCGAAGGCTCAAGAGACCCAGTACTTC
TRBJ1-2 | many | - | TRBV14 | CASSQDTGHFSLNGYTF | TGTGCCAGCAGCCAAGATACTGGTCATTTTTCGCTGAATGGCTACACCTTC
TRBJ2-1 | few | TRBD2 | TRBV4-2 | CASSQDKVAGDSEQFF | TGTGCCAGCAGCCAAGATAAAGTAGCGGGTGATAGTGAGCAGTTCTTC
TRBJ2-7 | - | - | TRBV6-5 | CASSPNAYEQYF | TGTGCCAGCAGCCCCAACGCGTACGAGCAGTACTTC